This TCR beta chain comes out of a study of PD-L1 blockade in urothelial cancer. Study at large: Atezolizumab 1,200 mg was given intravenously every 3 weeks, starting 2014. Anywhere from 0 to 3 prior chemotherapy regimens had been received by patients. Analyzed time points were 3 weeks (second dose) and 6 weeks after therapy began.

CDR3 length: 15 residues. Patients suffered from locally advanced or metastatic urothelial carcinoma. Measured with immunoSEQ multiplex PCR; TCRdb has only the in-frame clones, and not every one. Of tens of thousands of clones in the sample, more than 75% were seen once. This TCR was recovered from a man in his 70s with urothelial cancer. The starting material was PBMCs, obtained around atezolizumab (anti-PD-L1) treatment. The rearrangement joins TRBV21-1 to TRBJ2-1; the table calls TRBD1, which could not be checked here. TRBV21-1 is listed as a pseudogene. This CDR3 is CASSPDREERNEQFF. The CDR3 bases are TGTGCCAGCAGCCCCGACAGGGAGGAGAGAAATGAGCAGTTCTTC.